The 13 T cell receptor beta chains below were found in one sample sequenced in a study of identical twins. Each CDR3 protein is one row after TCRdb ran MiXCR on the 5' RACE reads. The data show a few hundred thousand distinct CDR3 sequences, with under 9% seen just once and about 2.1% held by the top ten. The same sample was also used in a study of yellow fever vaccine responses in identical twins.

Sequencing was carried out using memory (CD45RO+) T cells sorted from blood. Receptor source: a woman aged 18-29 years in good health.

This clonotype was seen many times. This chain uses TRBV20-1 with TRBJ1-2, with unresolved D. Germline lookup yields CDR1 DFQATT and CDR2 SNEGSKA (reference sequence). V was trimmed by 6 bases and J by 5 bases, leaving 16 bases between them. The CDR3 has 13 residues. The CDR3 DNA follows: TGCAGTGCCCGGAAAGACGGGATTTATGGCTACACCTTC. Translating it yields CSARKDGIYGYTF.

V and J are TRBV29-1 and TRBJ2-7; D is unresolved. V was shortened by 6 bases and J by 7 bases, with 13 bases between the two germline ends. The germline V gene has CDR1 SQVTM and CDR2 ANQGSEA. This CDR3 is 11 amino acids long. The CDR3, as DNA: TGCAGCGTCCAAGGGTATGGAGAGCAGTACTTC. It specifies CSVQGYGEQYF.

The chain is built from TRBV5-1 and TRBJ2-3; D gene unclear. V was trimmed by 1 base and J by 6 bases, leaving 18 bases between them. The CDR3 has 16 residues. Per the germline V gene, CDR1 is SGHRS and CDR2 is YFSETQ. The CDR3 coding sequence is TGCGCCAGCAGCTTGAGGTGGGCCAAGCCAGCGGATACGCAGTATTTT. Translated: CASSLRWAKPADTQYF. The full variable domain, with the rest looked up from reference TRBV5-1 and TRBJ2-3, is KAGVTQTPRYLIKTRGQQVTLSCSPISGHRSVSWYQQTPGQGLQFLFEYFSETQRNKGNFPGRFSGRQFSNSRSEMNVSTLELGDSALYLCASSLRWAKPADTQYFGPGTRLTVL.

In its sample, this clonotype was seen many times. The rearrangement uses TRBV20-1 and TRBJ2-1; D is unclear. Germline loops: CDR1 DFQATT, CDR2 SNEGSKA (reference sequence). V was clipped by 1 base and J by 6 bases, with 10 bases between them. The CDR3 extends over 13 amino acids. CDR3 coding DNA: TGCAGTGCTAGAGGACCTTTGCCCAATGAGCAGTTCTTC. Its protein is CSARGPLPNEQFF.

This clonotype was observed a handful of times. The chain couples TRBV11-2 to TRBJ2-7; 8 bases are a match to TRBD1. The CDR3 sequence is 16 residues long. The germline gives CDR1 SGHAT, CDR2 FQNNGV. The V and J ends lost 1 base and 4 bases, in that order; junction bases with no gene match: 9. CDR3 nucleotide sequence: TGTGCCAGCAGCTTAGCCCAGGGGGCGAGCTGGTACGAGCAGTACTTC. Residues: CASSLAQGASWYEQYF.

The sample holds many counts of this clonotype. This chain's CDR3 is CASSRRRLPEKLFF. Here the CDR3 DNA reads TGTGCCAGCTCGCGCCGCAGACTACCAGAAAAACTGTTTTTT. The chain is built from TRBV25-1 and TRBJ1-4; D not resolved. In germline, CDR1 is MGHDK, CDR2 SYGVNS. CDR3 size: 14 residues. The V end lost 8 bases, the J end lost 8 bases, and 18 bases lay between the germline ends.

CDR3 loop: CASSSGPGQGNEQFF. The DNA for the CDR3 is TGTGCCAGCAGCTCGGGCCCGGGACAGGGCAATGAGCAGTTCTTC. This chain connects TRBV7-7 to TRBJ2-1; TRBD1 agrees at 9 bases. Germline V lookup: CDR1 SSHAT, CDR2 FNYEAQ (reference sequence). This CDR3 spans 15 amino acids. The J segment lost 6 bases and the V segment lost 4 bases, leaving 7 bases of the junction unmatched.

This clonotype appeared a few times. The chain carries TRBV29-1 and TRBJ2-5; tentatively, D is TRBD2 (6 bases). V was pared by 6 bases and J by 0 bases, with 11 bases between. The CDR3 runs to 13 residues. Germline-derived CDR1 and CDR2 are SQVTM and ANQGSEA. Here the CDR3 DNA reads TGCAGCGTGGCGGGGAGTAACCAAGAGACCCAGTACTTC. Amino acid sequence: CSVAGSNQETQYF.

The CDR3 loop reads CASSADTQGYTF. As DNA, the CDR3 is TGTGCCAGCTCAGCCGACACCCAGGGCTACACCTTC. The chain employs TRBV18 and TRBJ1-2; D gene unclear. Germline V gives CDR1 KGHSH, CDR2 LQKENI. V lost 5 bases, J lost 8 bases, and 12 bases lay in between. This CDR3 has 12 residues. The whole variable domain, remainder taken from reference TRBV18 and TRBJ1-2, is NAGVMQNPRHLVRRRGQEARLRCSPMKGHSHVYWYRQLPEEGLKFMVYLQKENIIDESGMPKERFSAEFPKEGPSILRIQQVVRGDSAAYFCASSADTQGYTFGSGTRLTVV.

CDR3 sequence reads: CASSPRGADAYNEQFF. CDR3 DNA: TGTGCCAGCAGTCCGAGGGGAGCGGATGCCTACAATGAGCAGTTCTTC. This rearrangement joins TRBV6-1 to TRBJ2-1; D is perhaps TRBD1 or TRBD2 (5 bases each). Trimming shortened V by 5 bases and J by 2 bases, and 16 bases separated the two germline ends. Germline lookup yields CDR1 MNHNS and CDR2 SASEGT. The CDR3 totals 16 residues.

V is TRBV7-9 and J is TRBJ2-2; D is possibly TRBD2 (6 bases). V dropped 5 bases and J dropped 4 bases, with 17 bases sitting between them. The CDR3 consists of 16 residues. Per the germline V gene, CDR1 is SEHNR and CDR2 is FQNEAQ (reference sequence). In DNA, the CDR3 is TGTGCCAGCAGCCCGCGAGGGGCGGGGATCACCGGGGAGCTGTTTTTT. This sequence encodes CASSPRGAGITGELFF.

This clonotype was counted ten times or more. The chain recombines TRBV15 with TRBJ2-2; D might be TRBD1 (6 bases). The CDR3 extends over 15 amino acids. Per germline, CDR1 LNHNV and CDR2 YYDKDF (reference sequence). Trimming cost V 5 bases and J 2 bases, with 12 bases left between them. CDR3 sequence (DNA): TGTGCCACCAGCTTTCAGACAGGAAACACCGGGGAGCTGTTTTTT. This codes for CATSFQTGNTGELFF. The full variable domain, its missing parts supplied by reference TRBV15 and TRBJ2-2, is DAMVIQNPRYQVTQFGKPVTLSCSQTLNHNVMYWYQQKSSQAPKLLFHYYDKDFNNEADTPDNFQSRRPNTSFCFLDIRSPGLGDTAMYLCATSFQTGNTGELFFGEGSRLTVL.

This clonotype appeared a few times. This chain uses TRBV19 with TRBJ2-1, with 10 bases that match TRBD1. Trimming took 7 bases from V and 10 from J; bases not matched to a gene: 16. CDR1 and CDR2 from the germline V gene are LNHDA and SQIVND (reference sequence). This CDR3 spans 16 amino acids. The CDR3 DNA sequence: TGTGCCAGTACTAGGGGGACAGGGGTAGGAGGTGGGGAGCAGTTCTTC. Amino acid sequence: CASTRGTGVGGGEQFF.